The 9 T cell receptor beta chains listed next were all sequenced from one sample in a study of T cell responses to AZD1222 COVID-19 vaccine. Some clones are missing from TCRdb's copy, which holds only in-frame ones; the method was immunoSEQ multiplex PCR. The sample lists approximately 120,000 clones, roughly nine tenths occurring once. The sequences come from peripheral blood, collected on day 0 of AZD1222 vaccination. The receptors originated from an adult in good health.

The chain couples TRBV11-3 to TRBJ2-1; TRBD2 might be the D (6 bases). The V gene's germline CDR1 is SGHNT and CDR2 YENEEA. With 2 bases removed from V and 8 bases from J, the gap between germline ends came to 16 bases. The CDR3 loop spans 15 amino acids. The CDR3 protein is CASSLSLGGRHEQFF. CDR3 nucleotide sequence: TGTGCCAGCAGCTTAAGCTTAGGAGGGAGGCATGAGCAGTTCTTC.

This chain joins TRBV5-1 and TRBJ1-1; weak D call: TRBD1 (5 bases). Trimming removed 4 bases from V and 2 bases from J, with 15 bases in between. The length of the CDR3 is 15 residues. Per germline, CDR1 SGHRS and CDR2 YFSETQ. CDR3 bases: TGCGCCAGCAGCCCATCCGGGACGGAAAACACTGAAGCTTTCTTT. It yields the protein CASSPSGTENTEAFF. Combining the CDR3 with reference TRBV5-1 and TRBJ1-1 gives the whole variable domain KAGVTQTPRYLIKTRGQQVTLSCSPISGHRSVSWYQQTPGQGLQFLFEYFSETQRNKGNFPGRFSGRQFSNSRSEMNVSTLELGDSALYLCASSPSGTENTEAFFGQGTRLTVV.

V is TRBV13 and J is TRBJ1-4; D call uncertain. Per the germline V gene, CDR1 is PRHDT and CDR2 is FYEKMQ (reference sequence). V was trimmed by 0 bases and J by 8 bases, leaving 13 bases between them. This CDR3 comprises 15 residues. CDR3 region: CASSLGKVEEEKLFF. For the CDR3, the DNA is TGTGCCAGCAGCTTAGGCAAAGTGGAGGAGGAAAAACTGTTTTTT.

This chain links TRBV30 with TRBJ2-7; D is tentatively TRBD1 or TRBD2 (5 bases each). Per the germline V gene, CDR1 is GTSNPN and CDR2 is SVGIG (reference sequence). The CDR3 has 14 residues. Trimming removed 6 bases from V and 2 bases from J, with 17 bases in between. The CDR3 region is CACRSVQGAYEQYF. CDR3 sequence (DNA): TGTGCCTGTCGGTCTGTGCAGGGAGCCTACGAGCAGTACTTC.

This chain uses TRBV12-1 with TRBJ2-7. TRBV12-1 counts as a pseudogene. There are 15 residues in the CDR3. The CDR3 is CASSLRDETLYEQYF. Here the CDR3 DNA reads TGTGCCAGCAGCCTCCGGGACGAAACCCTCTACGAGCAGTACTTC.

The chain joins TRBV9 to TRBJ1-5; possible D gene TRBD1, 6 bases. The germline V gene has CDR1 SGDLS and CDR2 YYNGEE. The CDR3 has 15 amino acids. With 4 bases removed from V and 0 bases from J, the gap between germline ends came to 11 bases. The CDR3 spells CASSTGMNSNQPQHF. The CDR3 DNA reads TGTGCCAGCAGCACAGGGATGAATAGCAATCAGCCCCAGCATTTT.

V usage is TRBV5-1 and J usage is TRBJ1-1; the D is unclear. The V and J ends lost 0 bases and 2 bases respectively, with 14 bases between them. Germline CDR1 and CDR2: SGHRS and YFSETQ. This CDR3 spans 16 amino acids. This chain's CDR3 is CASSLGEGLANTEAFF. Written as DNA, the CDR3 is TGCGCCAGCAGCTTGGGGGAGGGCTTAGCAAACACTGAAGCTTTCTTT.

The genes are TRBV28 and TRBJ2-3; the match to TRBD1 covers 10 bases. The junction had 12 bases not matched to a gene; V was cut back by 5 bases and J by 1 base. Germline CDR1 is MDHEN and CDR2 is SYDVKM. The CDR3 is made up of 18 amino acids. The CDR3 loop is CASSTRTGGELGTDTQYF. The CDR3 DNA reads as TGTGCCAGCAGTACGCGGACAGGGGGGGAGCTTGGCACAGATACGCAGTATTTT. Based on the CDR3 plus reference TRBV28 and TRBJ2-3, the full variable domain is DVKVTQSSRYLVKRTGEKVFLECVQDMDHENMFWYRQDPGLGLRLIYFSYDVKMKEKGDIPEGYSVSREKKERFSLILESASTNQTSMYLCASSTRTGGELGTDTQYFGPGTRLTVL.

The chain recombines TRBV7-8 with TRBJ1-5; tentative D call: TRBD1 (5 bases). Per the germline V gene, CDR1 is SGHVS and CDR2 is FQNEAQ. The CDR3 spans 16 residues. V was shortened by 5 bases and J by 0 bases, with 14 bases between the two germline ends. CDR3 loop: CASSPGLGPSNQPQHF. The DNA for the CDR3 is TGTGCCAGCAGCCCGGGACTGGGCCCTAGCAATCAGCCCCAGCATTTT.